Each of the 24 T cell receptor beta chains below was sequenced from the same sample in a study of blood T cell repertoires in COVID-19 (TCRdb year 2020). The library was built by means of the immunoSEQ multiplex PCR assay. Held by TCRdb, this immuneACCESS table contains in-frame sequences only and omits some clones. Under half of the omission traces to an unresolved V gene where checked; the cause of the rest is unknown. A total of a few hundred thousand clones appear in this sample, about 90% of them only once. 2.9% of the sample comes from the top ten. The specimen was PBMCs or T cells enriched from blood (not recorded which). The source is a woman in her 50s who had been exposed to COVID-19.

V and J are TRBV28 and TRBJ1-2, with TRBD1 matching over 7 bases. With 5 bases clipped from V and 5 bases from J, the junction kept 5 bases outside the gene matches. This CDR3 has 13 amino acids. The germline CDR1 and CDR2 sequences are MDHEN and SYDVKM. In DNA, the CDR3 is TGTGCCAGCAGTCGCGGGACAGTGTATGGCTACACCTTC. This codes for CASSRGTVYGYTF.

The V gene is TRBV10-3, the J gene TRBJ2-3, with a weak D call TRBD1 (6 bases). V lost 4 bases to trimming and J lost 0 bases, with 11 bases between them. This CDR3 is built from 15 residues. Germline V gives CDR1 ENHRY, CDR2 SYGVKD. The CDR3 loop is CAISVGQLSTDTQYF. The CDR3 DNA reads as TGTGCCATCAGTGTTGGACAGCTAAGCACAGATACGCAGTATTTT.

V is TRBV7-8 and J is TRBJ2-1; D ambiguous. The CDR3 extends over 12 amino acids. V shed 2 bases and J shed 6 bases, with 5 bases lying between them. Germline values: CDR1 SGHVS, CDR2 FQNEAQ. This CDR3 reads CASSLWSNEQFF. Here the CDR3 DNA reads TGTGCCAGCAGCTTATGGAGCAATGAGCAGTTCTTC.

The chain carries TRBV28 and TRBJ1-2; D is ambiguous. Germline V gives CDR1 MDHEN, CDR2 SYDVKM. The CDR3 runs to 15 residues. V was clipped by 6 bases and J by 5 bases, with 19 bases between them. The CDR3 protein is CASSHPPRRWYGYTF. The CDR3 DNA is TGTGCCAGCAGCCACCCCCCTCGGAGGTGGTATGGCTACACCTTC.

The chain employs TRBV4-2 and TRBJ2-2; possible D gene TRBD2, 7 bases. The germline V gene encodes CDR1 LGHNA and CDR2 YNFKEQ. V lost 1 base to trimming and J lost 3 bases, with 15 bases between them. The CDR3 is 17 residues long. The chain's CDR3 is CASSQGPGGAYTGELFF. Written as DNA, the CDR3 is TGTGCCAGCAGCCAAGGGCCGGGGGGCGCATACACCGGGGAGCTGTTTTTT.

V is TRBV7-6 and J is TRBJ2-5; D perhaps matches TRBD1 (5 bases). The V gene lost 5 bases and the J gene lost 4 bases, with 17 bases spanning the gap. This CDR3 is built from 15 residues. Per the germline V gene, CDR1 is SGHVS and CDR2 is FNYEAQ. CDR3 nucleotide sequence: TGTGCCAGCAGCCGTGATCAGGGTGTAGGAGAGACCCAGTACTTC. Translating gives CASSRDQGVGETQYF. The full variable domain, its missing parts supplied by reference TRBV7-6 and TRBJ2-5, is GAGVSQSPRYKVTKRGQDVALRCDPISGHVSLYWYRQALGQGPEFLTYFNYEAQQDKSGLPNDRFSAERPEGSISTLTIQRTEQRDSAMYRCASSRDQGVGETQYFGPGTRLLVL.

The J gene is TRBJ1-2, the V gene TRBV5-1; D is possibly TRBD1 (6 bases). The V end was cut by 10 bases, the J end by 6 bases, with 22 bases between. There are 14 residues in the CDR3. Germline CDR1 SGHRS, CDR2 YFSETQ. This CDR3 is CASGHGQYPDGYTF. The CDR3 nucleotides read TGCGCCTCGGGGCATGGACAGTACCCTGATGGCTACACCTTC.

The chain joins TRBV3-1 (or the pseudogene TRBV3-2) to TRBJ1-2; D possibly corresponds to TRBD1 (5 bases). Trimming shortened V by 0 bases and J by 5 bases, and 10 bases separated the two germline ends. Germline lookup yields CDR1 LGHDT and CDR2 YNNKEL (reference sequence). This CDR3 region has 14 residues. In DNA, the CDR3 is TGTGCCAGCAGCCAAGATCGGGGGGGTTATGGCTACACCTTC. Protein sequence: CASSQDRGGYGYTF.

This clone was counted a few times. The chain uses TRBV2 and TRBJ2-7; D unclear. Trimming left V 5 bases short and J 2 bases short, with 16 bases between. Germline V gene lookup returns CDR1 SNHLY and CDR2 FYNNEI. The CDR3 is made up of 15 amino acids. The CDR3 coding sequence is TGTGCCAGCAGTTTCGAAGTCGGAGTTACCTACGAGCAGTACTTC. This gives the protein CASSFEVGVTYEQYF.

The CDR3 DNA reads TGTGCCAGCAGCCAAGCAGGGGCACTGAACACTGAAGCTTTCTTT. Protein product: CASSQAGALNTEAFF. J is TRBJ1-1 and V is TRBV14, with D maybe TRBD1 (6 bases). The V and J ends lost 1 base and 0 bases respectively, with 9 bases between them. Per the germline V gene, CDR1 is SGHDN and CDR2 is FVKESK. CDR3 length: 15 residues.

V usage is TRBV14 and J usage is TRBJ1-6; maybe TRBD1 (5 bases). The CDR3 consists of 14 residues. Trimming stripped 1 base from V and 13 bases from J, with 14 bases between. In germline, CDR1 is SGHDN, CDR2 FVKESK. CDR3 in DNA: TGTGCCAGCAGCCAAGGAGGGGCGGGGGTGCCCCTCCACTTT. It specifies CASSQGGAGVPLHF. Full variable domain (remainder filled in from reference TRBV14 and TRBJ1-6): EAGVTQFPSHSVIEKGQTVTLRCDPISGHDNLYWYRRVMGKEIKFLLHFVKESKQDESGMPNNRFLAERTGGTYSTLKVQPAELEDSGVYFCASSQGGAGVPLHFGNGTRLTVT.

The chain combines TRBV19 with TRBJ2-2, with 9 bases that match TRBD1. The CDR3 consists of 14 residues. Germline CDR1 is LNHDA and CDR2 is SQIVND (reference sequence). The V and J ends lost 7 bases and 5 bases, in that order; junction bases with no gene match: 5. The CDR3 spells CASTLTGGTGELFF. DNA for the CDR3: TGTGCCAGTACTTTGACAGGGGGGACCGGGGAGCTGTTTTTT.

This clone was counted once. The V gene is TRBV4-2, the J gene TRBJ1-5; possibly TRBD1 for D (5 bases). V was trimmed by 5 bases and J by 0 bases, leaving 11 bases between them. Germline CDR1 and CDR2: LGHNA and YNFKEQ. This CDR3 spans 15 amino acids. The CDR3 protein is CASSMGGVSNQPQHF. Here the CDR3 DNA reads TGTGCCAGCAGCATGGGGGGGGTTAGCAATCAGCCCCAGCATTTT.

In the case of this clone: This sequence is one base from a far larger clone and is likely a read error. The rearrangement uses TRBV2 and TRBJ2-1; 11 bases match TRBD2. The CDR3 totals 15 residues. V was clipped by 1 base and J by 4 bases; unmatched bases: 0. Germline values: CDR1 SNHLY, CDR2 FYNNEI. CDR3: CASSEVAGGYNEQFF. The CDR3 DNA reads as TGTGCCAGCAGTGAAGTAGCGGGGGGGTACAATGAGCAGTTCTTC. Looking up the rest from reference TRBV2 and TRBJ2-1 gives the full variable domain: EPEVTQTPSHQVTQMGQEVILRCVPISNHLYFYWYRQILGQKVEFLVSFYNNEISEKSEIFDDQFSVERPDGSNFTLKIRSTKLEDSAMYFCASSEVAGGYNEQFFGPGTRLTVL.

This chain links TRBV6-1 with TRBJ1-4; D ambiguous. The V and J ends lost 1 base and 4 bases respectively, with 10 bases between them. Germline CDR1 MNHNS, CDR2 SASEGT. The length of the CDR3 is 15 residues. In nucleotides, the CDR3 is TGTGCCAGCAGTGAAGGCGGGTCTCGTAATGAAAAACTGTTTTTT. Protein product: CASSEGGSRNEKLFF.

In DNA form, the CDR3 reads TGTGCCAGCAGCGTAGAGGAGGGTTCAGGAAACACCATATATTTT. It encodes CASSVEEGSGNTIYF. The chain has TRBV9 and TRBJ1-3; D remains unclear. CDR3 length equals 15 residues. V was shortened by 0 bases and J by 4 bases, with 11 bases between the two germline ends. Germline V gene sequence: CDR1 SGDLS, CDR2 YYNGEE.

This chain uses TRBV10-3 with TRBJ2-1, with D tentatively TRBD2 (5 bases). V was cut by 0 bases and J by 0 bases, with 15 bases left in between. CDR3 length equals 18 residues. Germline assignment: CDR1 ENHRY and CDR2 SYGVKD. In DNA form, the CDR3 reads TGTGCCATCAGTGAGTCGGCCTCTCGGGGAAGCTCCTACAATGAGCAGTTCTTC. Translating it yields CAISESASRGSSYNEQFF.

DNA for the CDR3: TGTGCCAGCAGCAAAGACTTCCGGGACGGCCGTAGGGGGAATTCACCCCTCCACTTT. It yields the protein CASSKDFRDGRRGNSPLHF. This chain joins TRBV11-2 and TRBJ1-6, with D maybe TRBD1 (6 bases). The CDR3 covers 19 residues. Germline-derived CDR1 and CDR2 are SGHAT and FQNNGV. The V and J ends lost 5 bases and 7 bases respectively, with 27 bases between them.

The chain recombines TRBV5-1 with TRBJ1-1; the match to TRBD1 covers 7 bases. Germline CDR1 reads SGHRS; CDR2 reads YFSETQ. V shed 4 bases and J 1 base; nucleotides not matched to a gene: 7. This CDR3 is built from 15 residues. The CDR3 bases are TGCGCCAGCAGCCCTTTGACAGGGCAGAACACTGAAGCTTTCTTT. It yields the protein CASSPLTGQNTEAFF. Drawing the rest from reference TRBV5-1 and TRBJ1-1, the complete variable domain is KAGVTQTPRYLIKTRGQQVTLSCSPISGHRSVSWYQQTPGQGLQFLFEYFSETQRNKGNFPGRFSGRQFSNSRSEMNVSTLELGDSALYLCASSPLTGQNTEAFFGQGTRLTVV.

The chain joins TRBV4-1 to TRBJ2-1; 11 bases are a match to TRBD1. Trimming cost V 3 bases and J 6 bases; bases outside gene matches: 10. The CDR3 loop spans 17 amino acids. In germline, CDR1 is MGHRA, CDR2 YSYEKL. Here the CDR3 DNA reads TGCGCCAGCAGCCAGGCAAGGGACAGGGGGACAGTCAATGAGCAGTTCTTC. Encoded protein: CASSQARDRGTVNEQFF.

This chain's CDR3 is CASSITGGGNYGYTF. Written as DNA, the CDR3 is TGTGCCAGTAGTATTACAGGGGGCGGTAACTATGGCTACACCTTC. V and J are TRBV19 and TRBJ1-2, with 9 positions matching TRBD1. Germline V gives CDR1 LNHDA, CDR2 SQIVND (reference sequence). The CDR3 loop spans 15 amino acids. Losses at the gene ends were 3 bases for V and 1 base for J; bases not matched to a gene: 3.

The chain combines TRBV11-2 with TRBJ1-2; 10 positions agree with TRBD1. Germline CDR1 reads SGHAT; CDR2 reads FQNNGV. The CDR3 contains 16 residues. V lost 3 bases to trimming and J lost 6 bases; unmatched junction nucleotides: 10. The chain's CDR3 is CASSFYDRGQDHGYTF. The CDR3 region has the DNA TGTGCCAGCAGCTTTTATGACAGGGGGCAAGATCATGGCTACACCTTC.

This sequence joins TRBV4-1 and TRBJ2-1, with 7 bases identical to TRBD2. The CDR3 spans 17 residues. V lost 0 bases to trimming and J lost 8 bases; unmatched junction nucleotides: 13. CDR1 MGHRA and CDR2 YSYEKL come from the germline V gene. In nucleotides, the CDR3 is TGCGCCAGCAGCCAAGAACCCCCCCTAGCGGCGGGGGATGAGCAGTTCTTC. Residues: CASSQEPPLAAGDEQFF.

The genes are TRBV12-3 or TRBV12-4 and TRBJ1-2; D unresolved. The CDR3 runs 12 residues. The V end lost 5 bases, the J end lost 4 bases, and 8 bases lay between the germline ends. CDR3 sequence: CASSTRVYGYTF. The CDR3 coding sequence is TGTGCCAGCAGTACCCGGGTCTATGGCTACACCTTC.